This entry lists 5 T cell receptor beta chains sequenced from one sample in a study of cytomegalovirus exposure and HLA in healthy donors. The study ran its PCR with 60 Vbeta and 13 Jbeta primers. Produced via immunoSEQ multiplex PCR; TCRdb's table is partial and in-frame only. Of 150,000 to 200,000 clones in the sample, over 80% were seen once. Sequenced material: PBMCs. All receptors come from a human donor in good health.

The gene calls are TRBV7-8 and TRBJ1-2; D is perhaps TRBD1 (5 bases). The germline V gene has CDR1 SGHVS and CDR2 FQNEAQ. The germline V and J ends were trimmed by 5 bases and 2 bases, with 15 bases remaining between them. There are 15 residues in the CDR3. The CDR3 sequence: CASSPGGRVNYGYTF. Here the CDR3 DNA reads TGTGCCAGCAGCCCCGGTGGCAGGGTGAACTATGGCTACACCTTC.

This clone came up a few times. This chain uses TRBV5-1 with TRBJ2-3; 8 bases line up with TRBD1. Germline values: CDR1 SGHRS, CDR2 YFSETQ. The junction had 3 bases not matched to a gene; V was cut back by 4 bases and J by 2 bases. This CDR3 region has 14 residues. This CDR3 reads CASSRDRTTDTQYF. The CDR3 DNA reads TGCGCCAGCAGCCGGGACAGGACCACAGATACGCAGTATTTT.

This clone was seen more than once but under ten times. V gene TRBV7-6 combines with J gene TRBJ1-5, with D uncertain. The CDR3 consists of 14 residues. Germline values: CDR1 SGHVS, CDR2 FNYEAQ. V lost 3 bases to trimming and J lost 3 bases, with 9 bases between them. CDR3 loop: CASSLGGNNQPQHF. CDR3 nucleotides: TGTGCCAGCAGCTTGGGAGGTAACAATCAGCCCCAGCATTTT.

The chain is built from TRBV5-6 and TRBJ1-6, with D hard to call. The CDR3 runs 15 residues. Germline loops: CDR1 SGHDT, CDR2 YYEEEE. V lost 4 bases and J 12 bases, leaving 20 bases between the germline ends. CDR3 sequence: CASSPLRSGTGPLHF. CDR3 sequence (DNA): TGTGCCAGCAGCCCTCTTCGTTCGGGTACTGGACCCCTCCACTTT.

This sequence joins TRBV7-2 and TRBJ2-2; 10 nucleotides match TRBD2. Germline CDR1 reads SGHTA; CDR2 reads FQGNSA. The CDR3 is 17 residues long. The V segment lost 5 bases and the J segment 1 base; nucleotides outside the gene matches: 7. The CDR3 reads CASSPIAGGMNTGELFF. CDR3 DNA sequence: TGTGCCAGCAGCCCAATAGCGGGGGGTATGAACACCGGGGAGCTGTTTTTT. The full variable domain, its missing parts supplied by reference TRBV7-2 and TRBJ2-2, is GAGVSQSPSNKVTEKGKDVELRCDPISGHTALYWYRQSLGQGLEFLIYFQGNSAPDKSGLPSDRFSAERTGGSVSTLTIQRTQQEDSAVYLCASSPIAGGMNTGELFFGEGSRLTVL.